This T cell receptor beta chain emerged from a study of shared clonotypes between healthy human individuals. With respect to this clone: Antigen specificity is unknown.

Some clones are missing from TCRdb's copy, which holds only in-frame ones; the method was immunoSEQ multiplex PCR. The sample lists about 2.3 million clones, less than 95% occurring once. The length of the CDR3 is 16 residues. V lost 0 bases to trimming and J lost 10 bases; unmatched junction nucleotides: 4. Germline-derived CDR1 and CDR2 are MNHEY and SVGAGI. Study-level points and caveats: Sorted-subset sequencing, rarefaction showed, was incomplete despite large depth.

The source is a man between 18 and 35 years old in good health. Some clones in this sample may be carry-over from other donors' samples. V usage is TRBV6-5 and J usage is TRBJ1-6; 12 nucleotides agree with TRBD1. The sequenced sample was naive CD4+ T cells from PBMCs. The subset denotes: CD45RA+ positively selected. The CDR3 spells CASSYSGTGGGSPLHF. The CDR3 DNA follows: TGTGCCAGCAGTTACTCAGGGACAGGGGGCGGGTCACCCCTCCACTTT.